A single sample gave rise to the 30 T cell receptor beta chains below, sequenced in a study of cytomegalovirus exposure and HLA in healthy donors. PCR primers comprised 60 Vbeta and 13 Jbeta primers. Profiling relied on immunoSEQ multiplex PCR, and the TCRdb table lists in-frame clones only, not all of them. There are approximately 200,000 clones in the sample; more than 65% occur only once, and roughly 2.8% lies in the top ten. Sequenced: PBMCs. These receptors came from a woman aged 25 to 45 in good health and CMV-seropositive.

This clone was recorded a few times. The chain combines TRBV27 with TRBJ1-2; TRBD1 matches 7 bases. V lost 0 bases to trimming and J lost 5 bases; unmatched junction nucleotides: 9. The germline V gene encodes CDR1 MNHEY and CDR2 SMNVEV (reference sequence). CDR3 size: 16 residues. CDR3 bases: TGTGCCAGCAGTTTATCACATGAGGACAGGCGGTATGGCTACACCTTC. Protein product: CASSLSHEDRRYGYTF.

The rearrangement uses TRBV10-1 and TRBJ1-2, with D possibly matching TRBD1 (5 bases). V was pared by 8 bases and J by 0 bases, with 13 bases between. Germline CDR1 WNHNN, CDR2 SYGVQD (reference sequence). The CDR3 is made up of 14 amino acids. CDR3 amino acids: CASATWGANYGYTF. The CDR3 coding sequence is TGCGCCAGCGCCACGTGGGGGGCTAACTATGGCTACACCTTC.

V and J are TRBV27 and TRBJ1-2; 9 bases agree with TRBD1. This CDR3 region has 19 residues. Germline assignment: CDR1 MNHEY and CDR2 SMNVEV (reference sequence). V lost 4 bases and J lost 3; bases outside the gene matches: 18. DNA of the CDR3: TGTGCCAGCAGTTCCACGCCTTTCCCGGGACAGGGTTCGCACTATGGCTACACCTTC. This gives the protein CASSSTPFPGQGSHYGYTF.

The chain combines TRBV7-9 with TRBJ1-2, with D possibly being TRBD1 (5 bases). The germline V and J ends were trimmed by 7 bases and 4 bases, with 13 bases remaining between them. The CDR3 runs 13 residues. From germline, CDR1 is SEHNR and CDR2 FQNEAQ (reference sequence). CDR3 DNA: TGTGCCAGCACCCCCGGGGGAATCTATGGCTACACCTTC. This sequence encodes CASTPGGIYGYTF. Supplemented by reference TRBV7-9 and TRBJ1-2, the full variable domain reads DTGVSQNPRHKITKRGQNVTFRCDPISEHNRLYWYRQTLGQGPEFLTYFQNEAQLEKSRLLSDRFSAERPKGSFSTLEIQRTEQGDSAMYLCASTPGGIYGYTFGSGTRLTVV.

The V gene is TRBV5-1, the J gene TRBJ2-1; the match to TRBD2 covers 7 bases. The CDR3 runs to 18 residues. The ends lost 4 bases at V and 0 bases at J; junction bases unmatched: 13. Per germline, CDR1 SGHRS and CDR2 YFSETQ. CDR3 DNA sequence: TGCGCCAGCAGCGGCCCGGGGATCGCGGGAGCCTCCTACAATGAGCAGTTCTTC. This sequence encodes CASSGPGIAGASYNEQFF.

This clone was seen a handful of times. In DNA, the CDR3 is TGTGCCAGCAGACCCCCCTCGGGGAGTGCGTTACCCGGGGAGCTGTTTTTT. It codes for CASRPPSGSALPGELFF. The chain joins TRBV7-9 to TRBJ2-2; D perhaps matches TRBD2 (5 bases). V was pared by 6 bases and J by 6 bases, with 23 bases between. Germline V gene sequence: CDR1 SEHNR, CDR2 FQNEAQ (reference sequence). This CDR3 is 17 amino acids long.

There are a few counts of this clone. The chain has TRBV27 and TRBJ2-3; unclear D gene. CDR3 length: 16 amino acids. With 7 bases removed from V and 0 bases from J, the gap between germline ends came to 17 bases. Germline loops: CDR1 MNHEY, CDR2 SMNVEV (reference sequence). In DNA, the CDR3 is TGTGCCAGCACCCCCCTGGCGGTCTCTAGCACAGATACGCAGTATTTT. Its translation: CASTPLAVSSTDTQYF.

The chain links TRBV7-2 to TRBJ2-3, with 10 bases identical to TRBD2. V was clipped by 5 bases and J by 4 bases; unmatched bases: 9. Looked up from germline, CDR1 is SGHTA and CDR2 is FQGNSA. CDR3 size: 16 residues. CDR3 loop: CASSPVAGGGADTQYF. The CDR3 DNA follows: TGTGCCAGCAGCCCAGTAGCGGGAGGAGGGGCAGATACGCAGTATTTT.

The chain combines TRBV11-2 with TRBJ2-7, with TRBD2 identical over 7 bases. The ends lost 5 bases at V and 7 bases at J; junction bases unmatched: 11. This CDR3 is built from 14 residues. The germline CDR1 and CDR2 sequences are SGHAT and FQNNGV. The CDR3 nucleotides read TGTGCCAGCAGCCCGCTTCGGGGGAGGGGAGAGCAGTACTTC. It encodes CASSPLRGRGEQYF.

This clone has only a few counts. The V gene is TRBV29-1, the J gene TRBJ1-1; D not certain. Trimming removed 2 bases from V and 3 bases from J, with 13 bases in between. The CDR3 length is 14 residues. Germline values: CDR1 SQVTM, CDR2 ANQGSEA. CDR3 sequence: CSVEPRLRDTEAFF. The CDR3 region has the DNA TGCAGCGTTGAACCCCGCCTGAGGGACACTGAAGCTTTCTTT.

The chain carries TRBV27 and TRBJ2-7; D might be TRBD2 (6 bases). Trimming removed 2 bases from V and 2 bases from J, with 13 bases in between. The CDR3 loop spans 15 amino acids. CDR1 MNHEY and CDR2 SMNVEV come from the germline V gene (reference sequence). In DNA form, the CDR3 reads TGTGCCAGCAGTTTAGGGAGCGGGCCCGCCTACGAGCAGTACTTC. It translates to CASSLGSGPAYEQYF.

This sequence joins TRBV2 and TRBJ2-2; D not resolved. Germline CDR1 is SNHLY and CDR2 is FYNNEI. The CDR3 is 15 residues long. The V and J ends lost 3 bases and 2 bases respectively, with 10 bases between them. The CDR3 sequence: CASSDSLANTGELFF. The CDR3 nucleotides are TGTGCCAGCAGTGACTCTTTGGCCAACACCGGGGAGCTGTTTTTT.

The CDR3 bases are TGTGCCAGCACCAAGCGGGGGAACTCCTACGAGCAGTACTTC. This gives the protein CASTKRGNSYEQYF. The V and J genes are TRBV28 and TRBJ2-7, with 8 bases matching TRBD2. Unmatched junction bases numbered 5, after V lost 7 bases and J lost 0 bases. The CDR3 runs to 14 residues. Germline CDR1 reads MDHEN; CDR2 reads SYDVKM.

The CDR3 DNA reads TGTGCCAGCAGTTTAGGGCTCGGGGTCGAGATTGAAAAACTGTTTTTT. It specifies CASSLGLGVEIEKLFF. The rearrangement links TRBV27 to TRBJ1-4; D call uncertain. Germline V gene lookup returns CDR1 MNHEY and CDR2 SMNVEV (reference sequence). This CDR3 comprises 16 residues. Trimming pared 2 bases from V and 7 bases from J, leaving 17 bases between. Full variable domain (remainder filled in from reference TRBV27 and TRBJ1-4): EAQVTQNPRYLITVTGKKLTVTCSQNMNHEYMSWYRQDPGLGLRQIYYSMNVEVTDKGDVPEGYKVSRKEKRNFPLILESPSPNQTSLYFCASSLGLGVEIEKLFFGSGTQLSVL.

Here the CDR3 DNA reads TGTGCCAGCAGCCGCGCCAGGGGCCAGGTTGAGCAGTTCTTC. Translation gives CASSRARGQVEQFF. The V gene is TRBV7-2, the J gene TRBJ2-1, with D maybe TRBD1 (6 bases). In germline, CDR1 is SGHTA, CDR2 FQGNSA. V lost 5 bases and J 9 bases, leaving 17 bases between the germline ends. The CDR3 is made up of 14 amino acids.

V gene TRBV19 combines with J gene TRBJ1-4; TRBD1 is a possible D gene (5 bases). Germline CDR1 is LNHDA and CDR2 is SQIVND (reference sequence). The germline V and J ends were trimmed by 1 base and 14 bases, with 14 bases remaining between them. The CDR3 loop spans 13 amino acids. The CDR3 region is CASSIGGVPVLFF. CDR3 nucleotide sequence: TGTGCCAGTAGTATAGGGGGGGTTCCTGTCCTGTTTTTT.

This clone has more than one count but fewer than ten. The rearrangement links TRBV19 to TRBJ1-2, with a tentative D call TRBD1 (5 bases). Germline CDR1 is LNHDA and CDR2 is SQIVND (reference sequence). The CDR3 is made up of 13 amino acids. V lost 2 bases and J 5 bases, leaving 9 bases between the germline ends. Here the CDR3 reads CASSISGLYGYTF. In DNA, the CDR3 is TGTGCCAGTAGTATATCAGGGCTTTATGGCTACACCTTC.

J is TRBJ2-1 and V is TRBV7-9; 10 nucleotides match TRBD1. Germline V CDR1 and CDR2: SEHNR, FQNEAQ (reference sequence). The CDR3 spans 13 residues. With V trimmed by 7 bases and J by 7 bases, 4 bases remained unmatched. CDR3 nucleotides: TGTGCCAGCACGAGGACAGGGGGTAATGAGCAGTTCTTC. It encodes CASTRTGGNEQFF.

The V and J genes are TRBV28 and TRBJ2-5, with TRBD2 matching over 7 bases. CDR1 and CDR2 from the germline V gene are MDHEN and SYDVKM. The length of the CDR3 is 14 residues. V lost 3 bases, J lost 3 bases, and 4 bases stayed unmatched. In DNA, the CDR3 is TGTGCCAGCAGTTTTACTAGCGAAAAAGAGACCCAGTACTTC. Translation: CASSFTSEKETQYF.

V usage is TRBV2 and J usage is TRBJ2-2; a weak D match, TRBD1 (7 bases). CDR1 is SNHLY, CDR2 FYNNEI, per germline. The CDR3 sequence is 16 residues long. V dropped 6 bases and J dropped 5 bases, with 19 bases sitting between them. CDR3 sequence: CASRKGGGINTGELFF. DNA for the CDR3: TGTGCCAGCAGAAAAGGGGGCGGGATTAATACCGGGGAGCTGTTTTTT.

V is TRBV28 and J is TRBJ2-3; D gene unclear. CDR3 size: 16 residues. Germline CDR1 and CDR2: MDHEN and SYDVKM. V lost 2 bases to trimming and J lost 2 bases, with 14 bases between them. The CDR3 reads CASSLVGASLTDTQYF. CDR3 coding DNA: TGTGCCAGCAGTTTAGTAGGAGCTTCCCTCACAGATACGCAGTATTTT. The full variable domain, rest sourced from reference TRBV28 and TRBJ2-3, is DVKVTQSSRYLVKRTGEKVFLECVQDMDHENMFWYRQDPGLGLRLIYFSYDVKMKEKGDIPEGYSVSREKKERFSLILESASTNQTSMYLCASSLVGASLTDTQYFGPGTRLTVL.

This clone turned up a few times. Sequence at one end of the junction differs from germline and may be a read error. The CDR3 nucleotides are TGTTCCAGCAGCTTGGGGCGGACTGGGGCCAACGTCCTGACTTTC. Its protein is CSSSLGRTGANVLTF. The chain uses TRBV7-9 and TRBJ2-6, with a tentative D call TRBD1 (5 bases). Germline CDR1 is SEHNR and CDR2 is FQNEAQ (reference sequence). CDR3 length: 15 residues. Based on the CDR3 plus reference TRBV7-9 and TRBJ2-6, the full variable domain is DTGVSQNPRHKITKRGQNVTFRCDPISEHNRLYWYRQTLGQGPEFLTYFQNEAQLEKSRLLSDRFSAERPKGSFSTLEIQRTEQGDSAMYLCSSSLGRTGANVLTFGAGSRLTVL.

This clone was seen a single time. The rearrangement links TRBV28 to TRBJ2-3; 7 bases are a match to TRBD2. The germline V gene has CDR1 MDHEN and CDR2 SYDVKM. CDR3 length equals 16 residues. V trimming: 3 bases; J trimming: 0 bases; junction bases outside the gene matches: 6. Here the CDR3 reads CASSFGGSGSTDTQYF. CDR3 sequence (DNA): TGTGCCAGCAGTTTCGGCGGGAGTGGGAGCACAGATACGCAGTATTTT.

The rearrangement joins TRBV5-4 to TRBJ2-5; TRBD2 matches at 10 bases. V lost 0 bases, J lost 5 bases, and 10 bases stayed unmatched. The CDR3 has 17 residues. The germline gives CDR1 SGHNT, CDR2 YYREEE (reference sequence). The CDR3 region has the DNA TGTGCCAGCAGCTTGGTAGGACCTAGCGGGAGTGGGGAGACCCAGTACTTC. Translation: CASSLVGPSGSGETQYF.

For this clone: At the DNA level, this CDR3 is encoded by other sequences in the same sample as well. This chain links TRBV5-8 with TRBJ2-1; 14 nucleotides line up with TRBD2. The CDR3 is 20 residues long. V was clipped by 3 bases and J by 8 bases; unmatched bases: 19. The germline V gene encodes CDR1 SGHTS and CDR2 YDEGEE. Written as DNA, the CDR3 is TGTGCCAGCAGCTCCACCCCGGGACTAGCGGGAGTGTCCCACTTGGATGAGCAGTTCTTC. Amino acid sequence: CASSSTPGLAGVSHLDEQFF.

The chain employs TRBV6-1 and TRBJ1-5, with D perhaps TRBD1 (5 bases). CDR1 is MNHNS and CDR2 is SASEGT in the germline V gene. This CDR3 is 15 amino acids long. Trimming removed 2 bases from V and 3 bases from J, with 11 bases in between. The CDR3 DNA reads TGTGCCAGCAGTGAACCCAGACAGTACAATCAGCCCCAGCATTTT. Protein sequence: CASSEPRQYNQPQHF.

The rearrangement joins TRBV27 to TRBJ1-1; 9 bases match TRBD1. The J segment lost 7 bases and the V segment lost 2 bases, leaving 5 bases of the junction unmatched. Germline loops: CDR1 MNHEY, CDR2 SMNVEV (reference sequence). CDR3 length: 14 residues. This chain's CDR3 is CASSLGGQGNEAFF. CDR3 bases: TGTGCCAGCAGTTTAGGTGGACAGGGGAATGAAGCTTTCTTT.

The genes are TRBV5-8 and TRBJ2-7; unclear D gene. Trimming shortened V by 1 base and J by 0 bases, and 8 bases separated the two germline ends. The CDR3 totals 14 residues. CDR1 and CDR2 from the germline V gene are SGHTS and YDEGEE. The CDR3 loop reads CASSLSASSYEQYF. The CDR3 DNA is TGTGCCAGCAGCTTGTCGGCTAGCTCCTACGAGCAGTACTTC. Filled out from reference TRBV5-8 and TRBJ2-7, the complete variable domain reads EAGVTQSPTHLIKTRGQQATLRCSPISGHTSVYWYQQALGLGLQFLLWYDEGEERNRGNFPPRFSGRQFPNYSSELNVNALELEDSALYLCASSLSASSYEQYFGPGTRLTVT.

V usage is TRBV6-5 and J usage is TRBJ2-7, with 10 positions matching TRBD2. The CDR3 totals 12 residues. The V and J ends lost 10 bases and 3 bases, in that order; junction bases with no gene match: 3. The germline V gene has CDR1 MNHEY and CDR2 SVGAGI. The CDR3 nucleotides read TGTGCCACCCGGACTAGCGGCTACGAGCAGTACTTC. This codes for CATRTSGYEQYF.

This chain joins TRBV6-5 and TRBJ1-4; maybe TRBD1 (5 bases). The CDR3 has 16 amino acids. Trimming cost V 0 bases and J 5 bases, with 13 bases left between them. Germline values: CDR1 MNHEY, CDR2 SVGAGI. CDR3 coding DNA: TGTGCCAGCAGTTACTCGTCGGGACTGGAGAATGAAAAACTGTTTTTT. Encoded protein: CASSYSSGLENEKLFF.